This TCR beta chain was identified in a study of cytomegalovirus exposure and HLA in healthy donors. Findings and caveats of the study: Presence/absence analyses treated sequencing depth as roughly uniform across donors.

Details on this clone: Its cognate antigen is unknown.

Per the germline V gene, CDR1 is LGHNA and CDR2 is YNFKEQ. The CDR3 runs 16 residues. V trimming: 2 bases; J trimming: 7 bases; junction bases outside the gene matches: 5. 60 Vbeta and 13 Jbeta primers were used in PCR. Produced via immunoSEQ multiplex PCR; TCRdb's table is partial and in-frame only. The repertoire includes approximately 190,000 clones, roughly 86% of them detected once, and 3.4% sits in the top ten. The sample was PBMCs. This sequence was found in a man between 35 and 55 years old in good health and CMV-seropositive. The gene calls are TRBV4-2 and TRBJ2-1, with 13 bases lining up with TRBD2. The CDR3 region is CASSQPGLAGVNEQFF. CDR3 in DNA: TGTGCCAGCAGCCAACCTGGACTAGCGGGGGTGAATGAGCAGTTCTTC.